This is a list of T cell receptor beta chains from one sample in a study of OX40 agonist ivuxolimab in advanced cancers. Measured with immunoSEQ multiplex PCR; TCRdb has only the in-frame clones, and not every one. This repertoire shows around 80,000 clones, approximately 83% found once; its top ten account for 2.5% to 3.5%. Sequences were derived from CD4+ or CD8+ T cells sorted from blood, sampled in a trial of the OX40 agonist ivuxolimab. The receptors originated from an adult with an advanced solid tumor such as melanoma, head and neck, liver or kidney cancer. Both conserved end residues are part of each CDR3. The D gene is left open where the match is weak. Size values are once, few and many counts, or a class for expanded clones, and some rows have none.

>.|TRBV11-2|TRBD2|14|TRBJ2-7
TGTGCCAGCAGCTTAGGGCTAGCGGGAGGTGAGCAGTACTTC
CASSLGLAGGEQYF
>.|TRBV27|.|15|TRBJ1-3
TGTGCCAGCAGTTCCTCAGGGATGTGGGGAAACACCATATATTTT
CASSSSGMWGNTIYF
>few|TRBV20-1|.|11|TRBJ2-5
TGCAGTGCTAATCGTGGAGAGACCCAGTACTTC
CSANRGETQYF
>.|TRBV28|.|14|TRBJ1-3
TGTGCCAGCGCCCGAGTCTACTCTGGAAACACCATATATTTT
CASARVYSGNTIYF
>.|TRBV6-5|.|13|TRBJ1-5
TGTGCCAGCAGTTCCAGGGATGATCAGCCCCAGCATTTT
CASSSRDDQPQHF
>.|TRBV9|.|14|TRBJ1-6
TGTGCCAGCAGCGTAGTAGGGGAAAATTCACCCCTCCACTTT
CASSVVGENSPLHF
>.|TRBV19|TRBD1|15|TRBJ1-3
TGTGCCAGCAGTACAGGGGCCCTAGGAGGAAACACCATATATTTT
CASSTGALGGNTIYF
>.|TRBV7-2|TRBD1|14|TRBJ1-4
TGTGCCAGCAGGCGGGACAGGGGGAATGAAAAACTGTTTTTT
CASRRDRGNEKLFF
>.|TRBV7-2|TRBD1|14|TRBJ1-2
TGTGCCGATTCAGGACAGGGTGGTCGCTATGGCTACACCTTC
CADSGQGGRYGYTF
>.|TRBV7-8|.|17|TRBJ1-3
TGTGCCAGCAGTCCAAGGCTGACTCTGGGGTATGGAAACACCATATATTTT
CASSPRLTLGYGNTIYF
>few|TRBV2|.|11|TRBJ1-4
TGTGCCAGCACATCTAGGAGGGTACTGTTTTTT
CASTSRRVLFF
>.|TRBV7-6|TRBD2|19|TRBJ2-2
TGTGCCAGCAGCCCCCGGGGACTAGCGGGAGGGAGGGACACCGGGGAGCTGTTTTTT
CASSPRGLAGGRDTGELFF
>.|TRBV10-3|TRBD2|13|TRBJ2-1
TGTGCCGTCGGGACTAGTAGCTACAATGAGCAGTTCTTC
CAVGTSSYNEQFF
>.|TRBV7-2|TRBD2|16|TRBJ2-3
TGTGCCAGCGGCAGGGGTAGGGGACTAGCGCTTAATACGCAGTATTTT
CASGRGRGLALNTQYF
>.|TRBV7-3|TRBD1|15|TRBJ1-5
TGTGCCAGCAGCGCAACAGGGGGGGGCAATCAGCCCCAGCATTTT
CASSATGGGNQPQHF
>.|TRBV7-2|TRBD1|16|TRBJ2-7
TGTGCCAGCAGCTTGACGTCGGGACAGGGGTCCCACGAGCAGTACTTC
CASSLTSGQGSHEQYF
>.|TRBV5-4|.|15|TRBJ1-1
TGTGCCAGCAGCTTGGATCGGGTGATGAACACTGAAGCTTTCTTT
CASSLDRVMNTEAFF
>.|TRBV5-1|.|14|TRBJ1-1
TGCGCCAGCTTCCCTGGGCTTCTGAACACTGAAGCTTTCTTT
CASFPGLLNTEAFF
>.|TRBV29-1|.|14|TRBJ2-7
TGCAGCGCTCGGGTTAGCCTAAGCTCCTACGAGCAGTACTTC
CSARVSLSSYEQYF
>medium-sized|TRBV4-3|.|14|TRBJ1-2
TGCGCCAGCAGCCAAGATCTAGACGGCTATGGCTACACCTTC
CASSQDLDGYGYTF
>.|TRBV7-9|.|12|TRBJ2-7
TGTGCCAGCAGCTTACTGACCTACGAGCAGTACTTC
CASSLLTYEQYF
>.|TRBV18|.|15|TRBJ1-5
TGTGCCAGCTCACCACCGTGGGCACCTCATCAGCCCCAGCATTTT
CASSPPWAPHQPQHF
>.|TRBV27|.|15|TRBJ2-1
TGTGCCAGCAGTCGTGGCAGCAAGTCCTACAATGAGCAGTTCTTC
CASSRGSKSYNEQFF
>.|TRBV7-9|TRBD1|14|TRBJ1-1
TGTGCCAGCAGCTTGACAGGGCAGAACACTGAAGCTTTCTTT
CASSLTGQNTEAFF
>.|TRBV28|.|16|TRBJ2-1
TGTGCCAGCAGTTTAAAACAGGGCATCTCCTACAATGAGCAGTTCTTC
CASSLKQGISYNEQFF
>.|TRBV10-3|TRBD1|15|TRBJ1-3
TGTGCCATTTCAGGGACAGGGACATCTGGAAACACCATATATTTT
CAISGTGTSGNTIYF
>.|TRBV9|TRBD1|16|TRBJ2-2
TGTGCCAGCAGCGGGCGGACAGGTTCGAACACCGGGGAGCTGTTTTTT
CASSGRTGSNTGELFF
>.|TRBV11-2|.|11|TRBJ1-1
TGTGCCAGCAGCCCCTCTCGCCGGGGATTCTTT
CASSPSRRGFF
>.|TRBV4-3|.|15|TRBJ2-7
TGCGCCAGCAGCCAAAAGTCCGGGACACCGCACGAGCAGTACTTC
CASSQKSGTPHEQYF
>.|TRBV5-8|.|13|TRBJ2-7
TGTGCCAGCAGCTTTGGCAGACTCTACGAGCAGTACTTC
CASSFGRLYEQYF
>.|TRBV7-3|.|15|TRBJ2-3
TGTGCCAGCAGCTTAACGATGTTACGCACAGATACGCAGTATTTT
CASSLTMLRTDTQYF
>.|TRBV10-3|TRBD1|14|TRBJ2-7
TGTGCCACCCGACAGGGCTGGATGGAGTACGAGCAGTACTTC
CATRQGWMEYEQYF
>.|TRBV5-1|TRBD2|15|TRBJ2-1
TGCGCCAGCAGCTCACCGTCTAGCGGGGGGGATGAGCAGTTCTTC
CASSSPSSGGDEQFF
>.|TRBV28|.|17|TRBJ1-5
TGTGCCAGCAGGCAGTGGACAGTCTCACAAAGCAATCAGCCCCAGCATTTT
CASRQWTVSQSNQPQHF
>.|TRBV7-2|.|14|TRBJ2-3
TGTGCCAGCAGCCCGCCTGGATCAACAGATACGCAGTATTTT
CASSPPGSTDTQYF
>few|TRBV30|.|13|TRBJ1-1
TGTGCCTGCGAGCGACGGATGAACACTGAAGCTTTCTTT
CACERRMNTEAFF
>.|TRBV6-6|TRBD2|15|TRBJ2-5
TGTGCCAGCAGTTACAATGGGCGGGAGAGAGAGACCCAGTACTTC
CASSYNGRERETQYF
>.|TRBV29-1|.|13|TRBJ1-1
TGCAGCGTTTCTCAAGGGGGGGGGACTGAAGCTTTCTTT
CSVSQGGGTEAFF
>.|TRBV7-2|.|14|TRBJ2-5
TGTGCCAGCAGCTTAGGTGGGACGGCTTCGACCCAGTACTTC
CASSLGGTASTQYF
>.|TRBV18|.|15|TRBJ2-1
TGTGCCAGCTCACCAACCCAAGGCTCCTACAATGAGCAGTTCTTC
CASSPTQGSYNEQFF
>.|TRBV7-9|TRBD1|15|TRBJ1-2
TGTGCCAGCAGCTACACGATGGGGACAGGGGAAGGCTACACCTTC
CASSYTMGTGEGYTF